This TCR beta chain was identified during a study of OX40 agonist ivuxolimab in advanced cancers. CDR1 and CDR2 (germline): SEHNR, FQNEAQ (reference sequence). The CDR3 runs to 14 residues. V lost 1 base and J lost 7; bases outside the gene matches: 2. The cohort excluded patients with autoimmune disease history or systemic immunosuppression. The repertoire was sequenced with immunoSEQ multiplex PCR; TCRdb's copy has only in-frame clones and lacks some. The sample lists about 40,000 clones; more than 80% were seen once. This receptor was obtained from an adult with an advanced solid tumor such as melanoma, head and neck, liver or kidney cancer. The J gene is TRBJ1-4, the V gene TRBV7-9, with 8 bases lining up with TRBD1. This specimen was CD4+ or CD8+ T cells sorted from blood, taken in a trial of the OX40 agonist ivuxolimab. CDR3 DNA sequence: TGTGCCAGCAGCTTAGGACAGGGGAGTGAAAAACTGTTTTTT. Translation: CASSLGQGSEKLFF.